The 27 T cell receptor beta chains listed next were all sequenced from one sample in a study of PD-L1 blockade in urothelial cancer. TCRdb's copy holds only in-frame clones and misses some; the assay was immunoSEQ multiplex PCR. The data contain roughly 24,000 clones, approximately 86% of them seen just once; the ten biggest clones take up under 40%. The source was PBMCs, collected around atezolizumab (anti-PD-L1) treatment. These receptors were taken from a man aged 55-75 years with urothelial cancer.

The chain combines TRBV19 with TRBJ1-4, with 9 nucleotides matching TRBD1. The germline V gene encodes CDR1 LNHDA and CDR2 SQIVND (reference sequence). The junction had 5 bases not matched to a gene; V was cut back by 3 bases and J by 0 bases. The CDR3 contains 17 residues. CDR3 DNA sequence: TGTGCCAGTAGTATTTCGGGACAGGGTGCAACTAATGAAAAACTGTTTTTT. It codes for CASSISGQGATNEKLFF. The full variable domain, completed using reference TRBV19 and TRBJ1-4, is DGGITQSPKYLFRKEGQNVTLSCEQNLNHDAMYWYRQDPGQGLRLIYYSQIVNDFQKGDIAEGYSVSREKKESFPLTVTSAQKNPTAFYLCASSISGQGATNEKLFFGSGTQLSVL.

The chain combines TRBV19 with TRBJ2-5, with D tentatively TRBD2 (5 bases). The V gene's germline CDR1 is LNHDA and CDR2 SQIVND (reference sequence). CDR3 length: 11 residues. V lost 5 bases, J lost 5 bases, and 6 bases lay in between. CDR3 bases: TGTGCCAGTAGTCGCGGGGAGACCCAGTACTTC. Residues: CASSRGETQYF.

This clone was found once. The rearrangement links TRBV5-8 to TRBJ1-2, with D possibly being TRBD1 (5 bases). CDR3 size: 13 residues. Germline V gives CDR1 SGHTS, CDR2 YDEGEE. Trimming left V 5 bases short and J 5 bases short, with 13 bases between. Here the CDR3 reads CASSFDSWYGYTF. Written as DNA, the CDR3 is TGTGCCAGCAGTTTTGACAGTTGGTATGGCTACACCTTC.

This sequence joins TRBV11-3 and TRBJ2-2, with 8 bases lining up with TRBD1. Germline CDR1 reads SGHNT; CDR2 reads YENEEA. The CDR3 totals 17 residues. Trimming cost V 5 bases and J 0 bases; bases outside gene matches: 8. The chain's CDR3 is CASSPRPDRANTGELFF. For the CDR3, the DNA is TGTGCCAGCAGCCCACGACCGGACAGGGCGAACACCGGGGAGCTGTTTTTT.

The V gene is TRBV5-1, the J gene TRBJ1-1; D is ambiguous. The CDR3 sequence is 15 residues long. Germline V gene data show CDR1 as SGHRS and CDR2 as YFSETQ. Deletions cut 7 bases from V and 3 bases from J, with 19 bases between. The CDR3 region has the DNA TGCGCCAGCGGCCGTCAGCCGGGGTCCCACACTGAAGCTTTCTTT. It is translated as CASGRQPGSHTEAFF.

The chain combines TRBV15 with TRBJ2-7; a weak D match, TRBD2 (5 bases). Trimming took off 0 bases at V and 4 bases at J, with 7 bases between the two ends. Germline V gives CDR1 LNHNV, CDR2 YYDKDF (reference sequence). This CDR3 spans 13 amino acids. DNA of the CDR3: TGTGCCACCAGCAGAGAGGGGAGTTACGAGCAGTACTTC. Translation gives CATSREGSYEQYF.

The V gene is TRBV2, the J gene TRBJ2-7; no firm D call. The length of the CDR3 is 13 residues. Trimming left V 7 bases short and J 3 bases short, with 13 bases between. The germline CDR1 and CDR2 sequences are SNHLY and FYNNEI. Here the CDR3 DNA reads TGTGCCAGCAAGAGGCAGTCCCTCTACGAGCAGTACTTC. Encoded protein: CASKRQSLYEQYF.

V and J are TRBV28 and TRBJ1-2; TRBD1 agrees at 10 bases. CDR1 MDHEN and CDR2 SYDVKM come from the germline V gene. With V trimmed by 5 bases and J by 6 bases, 6 bases remained unmatched. CDR3 length: 14 amino acids. CDR3 amino acids: CASSMGTGVHGYTF. CDR3 sequence (DNA): TGTGCCAGCAGTATGGGGACAGGGGTCCATGGCTACACCTTC.

With respect to this clone: The junction differs from germline at one of its ends, possibly a read error. The J gene is TRBJ2-7, the V gene TRBV30, with 12 bases matching TRBD1. Germline CDR1 is GTSNPN and CDR2 is SVGIG (reference sequence). The length of the CDR3 is 11 residues. The chain's CDR3 is CAWGDRGLINF. The DNA of the CDR3 is TGTGCCTGGGGGGACAGGGGGCTTATTAACTTC.

The chain uses TRBV5-1 and TRBJ1-5; D perhaps matches TRBD1 (6 bases). CDR1 and CDR2 from the germline V gene are SGHRS and YFSETQ. The CDR3 runs 14 residues. Trimming stripped 4 bases from V and 7 bases from J, with 15 bases between. CDR3 in amino acids: CASSPWGQGQPQHF. CDR3 bases: TGCGCCAGCAGCCCTTGGGGGCAGGGACAGCCCCAGCATTTT. Full variable domain (remainder filled in from reference TRBV5-1 and TRBJ1-5): KAGVTQTPRYLIKTRGQQVTLSCSPISGHRSVSWYQQTPGQGLQFLFEYFSETQRNKGNFPGRFSGRQFSNSRSEMNVSTLELGDSALYLCASSPWGQGQPQHFGDGTRLSIL.

This clone has more than one count but fewer than ten. CDR3 protein: CASSQGLAGGTDTQYF. The CDR3 DNA reads TGCGCCAGCAGCCAGGGACTAGCGGGGGGGACAGATACGCAGTATTTT. The chain combines TRBV4-1 with TRBJ2-3; the match to TRBD2 covers 16 bases. This CDR3 has 16 residues. Trimming at V came to 3 bases and at J to 3 bases, leaving 0 bases not matched to a gene. Germline V lookup: CDR1 MGHRA, CDR2 YSYEKL.

This clone occurred once. The V call is TRBV14, the J call TRBJ2-5, with 10 bases that match TRBD1. The length of the CDR3 is 17 residues. CDR1 and CDR2 from the germline V gene are SGHDN and FVKESK. The ends lost 0 bases at V and 3 bases at J; junction bases unmatched: 7. The CDR3 loop is CASSQDGTGERKETQYF. CDR3 in DNA: TGTGCCAGCAGCCAAGACGGGACAGGGGAAAGGAAAGAGACCCAGTACTTC.

V is TRBV30 and J is TRBJ2-7, with TRBD2 as a possible D gene (5 bases). V was cut by 6 bases and J by 4 bases, with 10 bases left in between. This CDR3 is built from 11 residues. Germline CDR1 is GTSNPN and CDR2 is SVGIG (reference sequence). This CDR3 reads CACQGRYEQYF. In nucleotides, the CDR3 is TGTGCCTGTCAAGGGAGATACGAGCAGTACTTC.

This clone was observed a single time. The chain combines TRBV9 with TRBJ2-7; 12 bases match TRBD1. Looked up from germline, CDR1 is SGDLS and CDR2 is YYNGEE. The length of the CDR3 is 15 residues. V dropped 4 bases and J dropped 7; count of bases not matched to a gene: 9. The chain's CDR3 is CASSSGQGALREQYF. The CDR3 DNA is TGTGCCAGCAGCTCGGGACAGGGGGCTTTGCGGGAGCAGTACTTC.

The chain couples TRBV4-2 to TRBJ2-4; D may be TRBD2 (5 bases). Trimming pared 4 bases from V and 2 bases from J, leaving 24 bases between. There are 19 residues in the CDR3. Germline values: CDR1 LGHNA, CDR2 YNFKEQ. The CDR3 DNA sequence: TGTGCCAGCAGCCCAACCGGGGTCGTGGGAGCCGGATCCAAAAACATTCAGTACTTC. Translating it yields CASSPTGVVGAGSKNIQYF.

The chain combines TRBV7-9 with TRBJ2-1; TRBD1 agrees at 8 bases. The CDR3 contains 17 residues. Germline V gene sequence: CDR1 SEHNR, CDR2 FQNEAQ (reference sequence). V lost 3 bases, J lost 0 bases, and 7 bases stayed unmatched. CDR3 nucleotide sequence: TGTGCCAGCAGCTTCCCAACAGGGGGGAGCTCCTACAATGAGCAGTTCTTC. Protein sequence: CASSFPTGGSSYNEQFF.

The rearrangement joins TRBV7-2 to TRBJ1-2; D unclear. CDR3 length: 17 amino acids. V was shortened by 0 bases and J by 0 bases, with 14 bases between the two germline ends. In germline, CDR1 is SGHTA, CDR2 FQGNSA. The CDR3 nucleotides read TGTGCCAGCAGCTTAGCTTCGGTATCTGAAGCTAACTATGGCTACACCTTC. This gives the protein CASSLASVSEANYGYTF.

The chain combines TRBV19 with TRBJ1-4, with 9 bases lining up with TRBD1. The CDR3 loop spans 15 amino acids. CDR1 is LNHDA, CDR2 SQIVND, per germline (reference sequence). V lost 4 bases, J lost 8 bases, and 8 bases stayed unmatched. The CDR3 loop is CASSRGTGKEEKLFF. In DNA, the CDR3 is TGTGCCAGTAGTAGAGGGACAGGGAAGGAGGAAAAACTGTTTTTT. Using reference TRBV19 and TRBJ1-4 for the parts outside the CDR3, the full variable domain is DGGITQSPKYLFRKEGQNVTLSCEQNLNHDAMYWYRQDPGQGLRLIYYSQIVNDFQKGDIAEGYSVSREKKESFPLTVTSAQKNPTAFYLCASSRGTGKEEKLFFGSGTQLSVL.

This rearrangement joins TRBV30 to TRBJ2-3; 7 positions agree with TRBD1. The CDR3 is made up of 11 amino acids. Trimming removed 2 bases from V and 12 bases from J; junction bases left unmatched: 5. Per the germline V gene, CDR1 is GTSNPN and CDR2 is SVGIG (reference sequence). Here the CDR3 DNA reads TGTGCCTGGAGTAGTGGACAGGAACAGTATTTT. This codes for CAWSSGQEQYF.

The CDR3 is CASRTGTPYEAFF. CDR3 sequence (DNA): TGTGCCAGCAGGACCGGGACACCTTATGAAGCTTTCTTT. This chain uses TRBV6-5 with TRBJ1-1, with TRBD1 as a possible D gene (6 bases). Trimming left V 6 bases short and J 7 bases short, with 15 bases between. The CDR3 consists of 13 residues. CDR1 and CDR2 from the germline V gene are MNHEY and SVGAGI.

The chain couples TRBV5-1 to TRBJ2-1; D perhaps matches TRBD1 (6 bases). V was trimmed by 6 bases and J by 2 bases, leaving 15 bases between them. The V gene's germline CDR1 is SGHRS and CDR2 YFSETQ. This CDR3 is built from 15 residues. CDR3 nucleotide sequence: TGCGCCAGCACTTTTCAGGGGACCACCTACAATGAGCAGTTCTTC. Protein: CASTFQGTTYNEQFF.

The CDR3 sequence: CASSGAGTHPAKNIQYF. The CDR3 coding sequence is TGTGCCAGCAGTGGCGCCGGGACACACCCAGCCAAAAACATTCAGTACTTC. The chain carries TRBV27 and TRBJ2-4; D might be TRBD1 (6 bases). This CDR3 spans 17 amino acids. The V end lost 5 bases, the J end lost 0 bases, and 17 bases lay between the germline ends. Germline V lookup: CDR1 MNHEY, CDR2 SMNVEV (reference sequence).

The chain recombines TRBV9 with TRBJ2-3, with 8 nucleotides matching TRBD2. The CDR3 has 16 amino acids. Germline values: CDR1 SGDLS, CDR2 YYNGEE. Unmatched junction bases numbered 7, after V lost 0 bases and J lost 4 bases. CDR3 loop: CASSVVGLASPDTQYF. As DNA, the CDR3 is TGTGCCAGCAGCGTAGTCGGACTAGCTTCTCCAGATACGCAGTATTTT.

This clone is a singleton in its sample. The gene calls are TRBV7-9 and TRBJ1-2; D may be TRBD1 (5 bases). The germline V and J ends were trimmed by 4 bases and 6 bases, with 15 bases remaining between them. This CDR3 spans 14 amino acids. The germline gives CDR1 SEHNR, CDR2 FQNEAQ (reference sequence). As DNA, the CDR3 is TGTGCCAGCAGCTCGCGGGGGGGAGTGAATGGCTACACCTTC. This encodes CASSSRGGVNGYTF.

Here the CDR3 reads CASSYSYAGGSEQYF. DNA of the CDR3: TGTGCCAGCAGTTACTCGTATGCGGGGGGGAGCGAGCAGTACTTC. The rearrangement uses TRBV6-5 and TRBJ2-7, with 9 bases lining up with TRBD2. Germline assignment: CDR1 MNHEY and CDR2 SVGAGI. The CDR3 is 15 residues long. J gave up 6 bases and V 0 bases, and 6 bases lay outside the gene matches.

The genes are TRBV5-1 and TRBJ2-1, with D uncertain. Trimming cost V 2 bases and J 3 bases, with 9 bases left between them. The CDR3 sequence is 14 residues long. The germline V gene encodes CDR1 SGHRS and CDR2 YFSETQ. The CDR3 loop is CASSLLTSYNEQFF. The DNA for the CDR3 is TGCGCCAGCAGCTTATTAACAAGCTACAATGAGCAGTTCTTC.

The CDR3: CASSERQGERTEAFF. CDR3 nucleotide sequence: TGTGCCAGCAGCGAGCGACAGGGTGAACGAACTGAAGCTTTCTTT. The gene calls are TRBV9 and TRBJ1-1; 7 bases match TRBD1. Losses at the gene ends were 3 bases for V and 5 bases for J; bases not matched to a gene: 10. Per the germline V gene, CDR1 is SGDLS and CDR2 is YYNGEE. The CDR3 extends over 15 amino acids.